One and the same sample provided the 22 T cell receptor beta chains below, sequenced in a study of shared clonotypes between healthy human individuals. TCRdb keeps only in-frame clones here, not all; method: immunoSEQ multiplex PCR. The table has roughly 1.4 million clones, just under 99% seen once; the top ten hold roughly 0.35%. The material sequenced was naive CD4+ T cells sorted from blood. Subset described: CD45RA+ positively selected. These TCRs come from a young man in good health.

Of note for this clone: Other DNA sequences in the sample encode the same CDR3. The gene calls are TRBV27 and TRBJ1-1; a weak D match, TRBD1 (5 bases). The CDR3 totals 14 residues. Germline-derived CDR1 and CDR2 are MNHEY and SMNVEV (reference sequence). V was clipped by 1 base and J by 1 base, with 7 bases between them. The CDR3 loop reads CASSLYRRNTEAFF. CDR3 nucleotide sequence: TGTGCCAGCAGTTTATACAGGAGGAACACTGAAGCTTTCTTT.

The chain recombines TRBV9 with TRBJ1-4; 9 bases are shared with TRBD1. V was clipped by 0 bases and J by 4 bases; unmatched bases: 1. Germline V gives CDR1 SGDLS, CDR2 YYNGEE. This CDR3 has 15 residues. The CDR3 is CASSVGTGVNEKLFF. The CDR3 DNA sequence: TGTGCCAGCAGCGTAGGGACAGGGGTTAATGAAAAACTGTTTTTT.

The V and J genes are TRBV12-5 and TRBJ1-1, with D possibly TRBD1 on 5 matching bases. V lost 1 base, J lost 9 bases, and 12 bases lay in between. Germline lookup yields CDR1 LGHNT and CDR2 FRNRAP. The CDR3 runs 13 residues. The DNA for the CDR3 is TGTGCTAGTGGTTTGGAGACCGGGACCAAAGCTTTCTTT. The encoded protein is CASGLETGTKAFF.

CDR3 loop: CASSFGLAGGDDEQFF. CDR3 nucleotide sequence: TGCGCCAGCAGCTTCGGGCTAGCGGGAGGGGACGATGAGCAGTTCTTC. The genes are TRBV5-1 and TRBJ2-1; 12 bases agree with TRBD2. Germline assignment: CDR1 SGHRS and CDR2 YFSETQ. The CDR3 has 16 amino acids. The trim removed 2 bases at V and 8 bases at J, leaving 8 bases unmatched.

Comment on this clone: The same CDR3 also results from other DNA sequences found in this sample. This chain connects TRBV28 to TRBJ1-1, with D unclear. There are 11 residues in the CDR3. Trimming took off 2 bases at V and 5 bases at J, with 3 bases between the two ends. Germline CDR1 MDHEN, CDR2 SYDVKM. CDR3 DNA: TGTGCCAGCAGTTTACCTACTGAAGCTTTCTTT. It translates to CASSLPTEAFF.

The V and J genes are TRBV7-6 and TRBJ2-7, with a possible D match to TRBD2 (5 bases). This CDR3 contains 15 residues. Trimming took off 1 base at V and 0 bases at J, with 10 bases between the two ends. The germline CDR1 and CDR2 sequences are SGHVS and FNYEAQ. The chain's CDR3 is CASSLGPGSSYEQYF. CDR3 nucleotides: TGTGCCAGCAGCTTAGGGCCGGGGAGCTCCTACGAGCAGTACTTC.

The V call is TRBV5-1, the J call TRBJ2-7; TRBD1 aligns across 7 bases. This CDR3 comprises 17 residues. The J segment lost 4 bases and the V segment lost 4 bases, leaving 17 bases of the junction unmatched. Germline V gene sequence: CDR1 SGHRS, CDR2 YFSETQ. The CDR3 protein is CASSHELPDRVLYEQYF. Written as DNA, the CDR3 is TGCGCCAGCAGCCACGAACTACCAGACAGGGTCTTATACGAGCAGTACTTC.

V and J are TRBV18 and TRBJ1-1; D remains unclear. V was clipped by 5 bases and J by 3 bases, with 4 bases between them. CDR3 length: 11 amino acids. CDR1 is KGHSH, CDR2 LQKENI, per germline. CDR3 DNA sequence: TGTGCCAGCTCAGTACACACTGAAGCTTTCTTT. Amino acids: CASSVHTEAFF.

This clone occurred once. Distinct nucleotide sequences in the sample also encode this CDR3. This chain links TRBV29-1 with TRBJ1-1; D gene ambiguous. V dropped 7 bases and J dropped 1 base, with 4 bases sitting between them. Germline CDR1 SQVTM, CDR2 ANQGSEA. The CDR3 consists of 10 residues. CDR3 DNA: TGCAGCGCTCAGAACACTGAAGCTTTCTTT. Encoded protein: CSAQNTEAFF.

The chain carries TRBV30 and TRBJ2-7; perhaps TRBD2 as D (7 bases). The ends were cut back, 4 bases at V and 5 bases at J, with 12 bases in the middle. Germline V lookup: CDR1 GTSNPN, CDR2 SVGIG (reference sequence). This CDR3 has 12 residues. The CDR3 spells CAWTGGQNEQYF. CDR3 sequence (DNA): TGTGCCTGGACCGGGGGGCAGAACGAGCAGTACTTC.

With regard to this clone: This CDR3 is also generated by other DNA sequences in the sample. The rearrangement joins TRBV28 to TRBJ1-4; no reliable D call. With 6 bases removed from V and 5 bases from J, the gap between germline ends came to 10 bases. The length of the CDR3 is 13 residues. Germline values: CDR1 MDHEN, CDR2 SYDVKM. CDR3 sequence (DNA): TGTGCCAGCAGAAATACCGGAAATGAAAAACTGTTTTTT. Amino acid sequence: CASRNTGNEKLFF.

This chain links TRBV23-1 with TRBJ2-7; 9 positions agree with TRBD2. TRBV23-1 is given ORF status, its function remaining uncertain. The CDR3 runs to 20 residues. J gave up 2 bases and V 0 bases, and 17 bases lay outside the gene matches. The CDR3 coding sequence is TGCGCCAGCAGTCAATCGCGGGGGGGTTTTGGCGGGATGGGTCCCTACGAGCAGTACTTC. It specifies CASSQSRGGFGGMGPYEQYF.

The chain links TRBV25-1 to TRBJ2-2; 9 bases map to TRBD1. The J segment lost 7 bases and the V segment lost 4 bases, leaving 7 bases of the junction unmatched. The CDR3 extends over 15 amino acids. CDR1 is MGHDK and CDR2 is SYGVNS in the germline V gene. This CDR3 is CASSGQGDRLGELFF. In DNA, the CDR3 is TGTGCCAGCAGTGGACAGGGGGACAGACTCGGGGAGCTGTTTTTT.

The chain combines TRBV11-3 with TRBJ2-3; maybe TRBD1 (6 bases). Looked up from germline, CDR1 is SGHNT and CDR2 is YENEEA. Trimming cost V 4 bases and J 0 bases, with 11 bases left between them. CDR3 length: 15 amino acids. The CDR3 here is CASSYRGHSTDTQYF. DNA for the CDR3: TGTGCCAGCAGCTATCGGGGACACAGCACAGATACGCAGTATTTT.

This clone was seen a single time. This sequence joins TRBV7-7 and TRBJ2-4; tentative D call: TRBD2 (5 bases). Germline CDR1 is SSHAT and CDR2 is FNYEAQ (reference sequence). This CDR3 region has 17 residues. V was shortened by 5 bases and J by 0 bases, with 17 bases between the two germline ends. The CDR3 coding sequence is TGTGCCAGCAGCGATCCGAAGCGGATACTAGCCAAAAACATTCAGTACTTC. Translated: CASSDPKRILAKNIQYF.

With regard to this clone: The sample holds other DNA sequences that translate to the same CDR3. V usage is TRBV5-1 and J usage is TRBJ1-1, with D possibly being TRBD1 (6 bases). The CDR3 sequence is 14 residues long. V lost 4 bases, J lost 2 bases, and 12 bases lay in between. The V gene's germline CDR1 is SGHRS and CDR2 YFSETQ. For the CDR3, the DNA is TGCGCCAGCAGCCCCCCCGGGGGCAACACTGAAGCTTTCTTT. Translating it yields CASSPPGGNTEAFF.

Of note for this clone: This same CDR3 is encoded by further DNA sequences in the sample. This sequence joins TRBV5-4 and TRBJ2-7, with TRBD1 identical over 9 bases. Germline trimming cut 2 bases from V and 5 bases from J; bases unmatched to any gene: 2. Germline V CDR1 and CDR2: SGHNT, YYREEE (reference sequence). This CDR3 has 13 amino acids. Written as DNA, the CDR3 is TGTGCCAGCAGCTTACAGGGGGCCCACGAGCAGTACTTC. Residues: CASSLQGAHEQYF.

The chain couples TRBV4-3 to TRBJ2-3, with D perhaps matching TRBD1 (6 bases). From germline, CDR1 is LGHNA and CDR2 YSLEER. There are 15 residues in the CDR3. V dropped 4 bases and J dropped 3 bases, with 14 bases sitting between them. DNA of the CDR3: TGCGCCAGCAGCCCGACGGGACATTATACAGATACGCAGTATTTT. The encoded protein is CASSPTGHYTDTQYF.

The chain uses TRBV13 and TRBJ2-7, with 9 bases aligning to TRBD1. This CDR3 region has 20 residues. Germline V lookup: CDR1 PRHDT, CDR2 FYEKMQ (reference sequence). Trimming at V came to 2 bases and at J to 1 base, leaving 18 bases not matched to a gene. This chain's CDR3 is CASSLKTGGYSGSLSYEQYF. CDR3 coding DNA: TGTGCCAGCAGCTTAAAGACAGGGGGTTATAGCGGGTCCCTTTCCTACGAGCAGTACTTC.

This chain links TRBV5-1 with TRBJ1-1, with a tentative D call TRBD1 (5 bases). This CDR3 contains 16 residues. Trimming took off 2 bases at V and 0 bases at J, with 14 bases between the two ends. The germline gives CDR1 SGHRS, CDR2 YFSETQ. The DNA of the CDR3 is TGCGCCAGCAGCTTCTCTCGGGGGAGGGTGAACACTGAAGCTTTCTTT. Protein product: CASSFSRGRVNTEAFF.

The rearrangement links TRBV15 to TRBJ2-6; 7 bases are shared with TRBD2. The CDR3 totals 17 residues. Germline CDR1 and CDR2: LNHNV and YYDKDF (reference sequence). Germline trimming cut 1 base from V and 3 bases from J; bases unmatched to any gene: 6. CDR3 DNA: TGTGCCACCAGCAGAGGTCCTGCGGGGGATGGGGCCAACGTCCTGACTTTC. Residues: CATSRGPAGDGANVLTF.

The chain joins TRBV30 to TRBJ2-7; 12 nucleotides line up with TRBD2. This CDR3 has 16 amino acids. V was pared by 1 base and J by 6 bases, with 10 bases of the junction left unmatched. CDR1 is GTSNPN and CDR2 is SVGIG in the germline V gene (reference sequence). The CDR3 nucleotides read TGTGCCTGGAGTGCCCTACTAGCGGGAGGTGGGGGCGAGCAGTACTTC. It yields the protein CAWSALLAGGGGEQYF.